This TCR beta chain was obtained from a study of T cells in Graves' hyperthyroidism and ophthalmopathy. General study findings and limits: Blood shared most expanded thyroid clonotypes above 0.001.

TCR beta CDR3 regions were amplified from RNA transcripts. An initial round of RT-PCR targeting the TCR CDR3 relied on the HTBI primer set. TCRdb re-derived calls from the multiplex PCR reads in MiXCR, one entry per CDR3 protein. The data show around 450,000 distinct CDR3 sequences, about a sixth seen once. There are many counts of this clonotype. Its matching antigen is unknown. The V end lost 0 bases, the J end lost 1 base, and 11 bases lay between the germline ends. This CDR3 has 16 residues. From germline, CDR1 is MNHEY and CDR2 SVGAGI. This receptor was identified in a young woman with Graves' hyperthyroidism. The material sequenced was blood. This sequence joins TRBV6-5 and TRBJ2-3; D is unclear. CDR3 sequence (DNA): TGTGCCAGCAGTTACTCGCAGGCCATTGGCACAGATACGCAGTATTTT. Translation: CASSYSQAIGTDTQYF.